The rows below give T cell receptor beta chains drawn from one sample of a study of shared clonotypes between healthy human individuals. Some clones are missing from TCRdb's copy, which holds only in-frame ones; the method was immunoSEQ multiplex PCR. The sample carries 470,000 or so clones, approximately 80% recorded once. The sample consisted of PBMCs. The receptors stem from a middle-aged woman in good health. Some clones in this sample may be carry-over from other donors' samples. Both conserved end residues are part of each CDR3. Each record gives: CDR3 protein, CDR3 DNA, J gene, V gene, D gene, clone size. D genes are given only for firm matches. A clone size is listed for some rows: how often the clone was seen (once, few, many), or a class if it is expanded.

CDR3 protein: CASSLDLSPEAFF
CDR3 DNA: TGTGCCAGCAGCTTAGATCTAAGTCCTGAAGCTTTCTTT
J gene: TRBJ1-1
V gene: TRBV11-2
D gene: NA
clone size: NA

CDR3 protein: CASSVGASENTEAFF
CDR3 DNA: TGTGCCAGCAGCGTAGGGGCCTCGGAGAACACTGAAGCTTTCTTT
J gene: TRBJ1-1
V gene: TRBV9
D gene: NA
clone size: NA

CDR3 protein: CASSKLDRENTEAFF
CDR3 DNA: TGTGCCAGTAGTAAATTGGACAGGGAGAACACTGAAGCTTTCTTT
J gene: TRBJ1-1
V gene: TRBV19
D gene: TRBD1
clone size: NA

CDR3 protein: CASSYSKRRDTGELFF
CDR3 DNA: TGTGCCAGCAGTTACTCGAAACGACGGGACACCGGGGAGCTGTTTTTT
J gene: TRBJ2-2
V gene: TRBV6-6
D gene: NA
clone size: NA

CDR3 protein: CSVGLGYEQFF
CDR3 DNA: TGCAGCGTGGGGTTGGGATATGAGCAGTTCTTC
J gene: TRBJ2-1
V gene: TRBV29-1
D gene: NA
clone size: NA

CDR3 protein: CASSSARQGFYNSPLHF
CDR3 DNA: TGTGCCAGCAGTTCCGCTAGACAGGGTTTCTATAATTCACCCCTCCACTTT
J gene: TRBJ1-6
V gene: TRBV6-7
D gene: TRBD1
clone size: NA

CDR3 protein: CASSLADNYLNEQFF
CDR3 DNA: TGCGCCAGCAGCTTGGCCGATAACTACCTCAATGAGCAGTTCTTC
J gene: TRBJ2-1
V gene: TRBV5-1
D gene: NA
clone size: NA

CDR3 protein: CASSWTSGAGELFF
CDR3 DNA: TGTGCCAGCAGTTGGACTAGCGGGGCCGGGGAGCTGTTTTTT
J gene: TRBJ2-2
V gene: TRBV6-5
D gene: TRBD2
clone size: NA

CDR3 protein: CASTLRGPYEQYF
CDR3 DNA: TGTGCCAGCACCTTACGGGGCCCCTACGAGCAGTACTTC
J gene: TRBJ2-7
V gene: TRBV27
D gene: NA
clone size: NA

CDR3 protein: CASSPQTESYGYTF
CDR3 DNA: TGTGCCAGCTCACCACAGACAGAATCCTATGGCTACACCTTC
J gene: TRBJ1-2
V gene: TRBV18
D gene: NA
clone size: NA

CDR3 protein: CASSYEGTAYEQYF
CDR3 DNA: TGTGCCAGCAGTTACGAGGGTACCGCCTACGAGCAGTACTTC
J gene: TRBJ2-7
V gene: TRBV6-6
D gene: NA
clone size: NA

CDR3 protein: CASSFLGGGYEQYF
CDR3 DNA: TGTGCCAGCAGCTTCTTAGGGGGAGGCTACGAGCAGTACTTC
J gene: TRBJ2-7
V gene: TRBV5-8
D gene: NA
clone size: NA

CDR3 protein: CASSVTSGAGGNIQYF
CDR3 DNA: TGTGCCAGCAGTGTGACTTCAGGGGCCGGGGGAAACATTCAGTACTTC
J gene: TRBJ2-4
V gene: TRBV2
D gene: NA
clone size: many

CDR3 protein: CASSQLEAATNEKLFF
CDR3 DNA: TGTGCCAGCTCCCAGTTGGAGGCAGCAACTAATGAAAAACTGTTTTTT
J gene: TRBJ1-4
V gene: TRBV18
D gene: NA
clone size: NA

CDR3 protein: CASSATSGTYNEQFF
CDR3 DNA: TGTGCCAGCAGTGCTACTAGCGGAACCTACAATGAGCAGTTCTTC
J gene: TRBJ2-1
V gene: TRBV2
D gene: TRBD2
clone size: NA

CDR3 protein: CASSVGPWTSGSSSEQFF
CDR3 DNA: TGTGCCAGCAGCGTAGGCCCCTGGACTAGCGGGAGTAGCAGTGAGCAGTTCTTC
J gene: TRBJ2-1
V gene: TRBV9
D gene: TRBD2
clone size: many

CDR3 protein: CASSQSPGQGIYEQYF
CDR3 DNA: TGTGCCAGCAGCCAGTCTCCGGGACAGGGGATCTACGAGCAGTACTTC
J gene: TRBJ2-7
V gene: TRBV4-2
D gene: TRBD1
clone size: NA

CDR3 protein: CASSPRTELYNEQFF
CDR3 DNA: TGTGCCAGCTCACCACGGACTGAGCTCTACAATGAGCAGTTCTTC
J gene: TRBJ2-1
V gene: TRBV18
D gene: NA
clone size: NA

CDR3 protein: CATSRGQGSETQYF
CDR3 DNA: TGTGCCACCAGCAGAGGACAGGGGTCGGAGACCCAGTACTTC
J gene: TRBJ2-5
V gene: TRBV15
D gene: TRBD1
clone size: NA

CDR3 protein: CASSLSSTGRGEQYF
CDR3 DNA: TGTGCCAGCAGTTTATCCTCTACAGGGAGGGGCGAGCAGTACTTC
J gene: TRBJ2-7
V gene: TRBV28
D gene: NA
clone size: NA

CDR3 protein: CASTPLGQGRTEAFF
CDR3 DNA: TGTGCCAGCACCCCTTTAGGACAGGGTCGGACTGAAGCTTTCTTT
J gene: TRBJ1-1
V gene: TRBV27
D gene: TRBD1
clone size: NA

CDR3 protein: CASSLSKQPHYEQYF
CDR3 DNA: TGTGCCAGCAGTTTAAGCAAACAGCCCCACTACGAGCAGTACTTC
J gene: TRBJ2-7
V gene: TRBV28
D gene: NA
clone size: NA

CDR3 protein: CASSLEGASGTYILAGELFF
CDR3 DNA: TGCGCCAGCAGCTTGGAGGGGGCTAGCGGGACCTACATCCTGGCCGGGGAGCTGTTTTTT
J gene: TRBJ2-2
V gene: TRBV5-1
D gene: TRBD2
clone size: NA

CDR3 protein: CASSTGQGFHNEQFF
CDR3 DNA: TGTGCCAGCAGCACAGGACAGGGGTTCCACAATGAGCAGTTCTTC
J gene: TRBJ2-1
V gene: TRBV7-8
D gene: TRBD1
clone size: NA

CDR3 protein: CASGPPGLAVRYNEQFF
CDR3 DNA: TGTGCCAGCGGCCCTCCTGGGCTAGCGGTAAGATACAATGAGCAGTTCTTC
J gene: TRBJ2-1
V gene: TRBV7-2
D gene: TRBD2
clone size: NA

CDR3 protein: CASSPTKPGTGSTEAFF
CDR3 DNA: TGTGCCAGCTCACCGACAAAACCAGGGACAGGGAGCACTGAAGCTTTCTTT
J gene: TRBJ1-1
V gene: TRBV18
D gene: TRBD1
clone size: once

CDR3 protein: CAWSLNSPAVKSPLHF
CDR3 DNA: TGTGCCTGGAGTCTCAACTCCCCGGCGGTGAAATCACCCCTCCACTTT
J gene: TRBJ1-6
V gene: TRBV30
D gene: NA
clone size: NA

CDR3 protein: CASSLSETQYF
CDR3 DNA: TGTGCCAGCAGCTTATCCGAGACCCAGTACTTC
J gene: TRBJ2-5
V gene: TRBV7-2
D gene: NA
clone size: NA

CDR3 protein: CASSRWGYEQYF
CDR3 DNA: TGTGCCAGCAGCCGGTGGGGTTACGAGCAGTACTTC
J gene: TRBJ2-7
V gene: TRBV7-8
D gene: NA
clone size: NA

CDR3 protein: CASSLAPASGINQETQYF
CDR3 DNA: TGTGCCAGCAGCTTAGCTCCCGCTAGCGGGATAAACCAAGAGACCCAGTACTTC
J gene: TRBJ2-5
V gene: TRBV7-8
D gene: TRBD2
clone size: few

CDR3 protein: CASDPGFPGQRAKNIQYF
CDR3 DNA: TGTGCCAGCGATCCGGGCTTCCCGGGACAGAGAGCCAAAAACATTCAGTACTTC
J gene: TRBJ2-4
V gene: TRBV7-9
D gene: TRBD1
clone size: NA

CDR3 protein: CASSAGDQSTKQYF
CDR3 DNA: TGTGCCAGTAGTGCTGGGGACCAGTCTACGAAGCAGTACTTC
J gene: TRBJ2-7
V gene: TRBV19
D gene: NA
clone size: NA

CDR3 protein: CASSLVKWREQYF
CDR3 DNA: TGTGCCAGCAGCTTGGTTAAATGGCGGGAGCAGTACTTC
J gene: TRBJ2-7
V gene: TRBV11-2
D gene: NA
clone size: NA

CDR3 protein: CASSLGSAGLGDTQYF
CDR3 DNA: TGTGCCAGCAGCTTAGGTTCAGCGGGCCTAGGGGATACGCAGTATTTT
J gene: TRBJ2-3
V gene: TRBV7-2
D gene: NA
clone size: NA

CDR3 protein: CAISKDSLSYGYTF
CDR3 DNA: TGTGCCATCAGTAAGGACAGCCTAAGTTATGGCTACACCTTC
J gene: TRBJ1-2
V gene: TRBV10-3
D gene: NA
clone size: many

CDR3 protein: CASTRTASGGETQYF
CDR3 DNA: TGTGCCAGTACAAGGACAGCCTCTGGGGGAGAGACCCAGTACTTC
J gene: TRBJ2-5
V gene: TRBV19
D gene: NA
clone size: few

CDR3 protein: CASSLGLAGVDEQYF
CDR3 DNA: TGTGCCAGCAGCTTGGGACTAGCGGGAGTGGACGAGCAGTACTTC
J gene: TRBJ2-7
V gene: TRBV7-2
D gene: TRBD2
clone size: NA

CDR3 protein: CASSLDGGNQPQHF
CDR3 DNA: TGTGCCAGCAGCTTAGATGGGGGTAATCAGCCCCAGCATTTT
J gene: TRBJ1-5
V gene: TRBV11-2
D gene: NA
clone size: NA

CDR3 protein: CASSPQSRGTQYF
CDR3 DNA: TGTGCCAGCTCACCGCAGAGTCGCGGGACCCAGTACTTC
J gene: TRBJ2-5
V gene: TRBV18
D gene: NA
clone size: NA

CDR3 protein: CASSQGQVKETQYF
CDR3 DNA: TGCGCCAGCAGCCAGGGGCAGGTAAAAGAGACCCAGTACTTC
J gene: TRBJ2-5
V gene: TRBV5-1
D gene: NA
clone size: NA

CDR3 protein: CASQPGQGLNEQFF
CDR3 DNA: TGTGCTAGTCAGCCGGGACAGGGTCTGAATGAGCAGTTCTTC
J gene: TRBJ2-1
V gene: TRBV12-5
D gene: TRBD1
clone size: NA

CDR3 protein: CASSRGGASTDTQYF
CDR3 DNA: TGTGCCAGCAGCCGAGGCGGGGCAAGCACAGATACGCAGTATTTT
J gene: TRBJ2-3
V gene: TRBV7-6
D gene: NA
clone size: NA

CDR3 protein: CASQAGGPKTQYF
CDR3 DNA: TGTGCCAGCCAAGCGGGAGGGCCGAAGACCCAGTACTTC
J gene: TRBJ2-5
V gene: TRBV28
D gene: TRBD2
clone size: NA

CDR3 protein: CASSQTGGADIQYF
CDR3 DNA: TGTGCCAGCAGCCAGACAGGGGGCGCGGACATTCAGTACTTC
J gene: TRBJ2-4
V gene: TRBV11-2
D gene: TRBD1
clone size: NA

CDR3 protein: CAWSEGRGYGYTF
CDR3 DNA: TGTGCCTGGAGTGAAGGTCGGGGGTATGGCTACACCTTC
J gene: TRBJ1-2
V gene: TRBV30
D gene: NA
clone size: NA

CDR3 protein: CASSRRDRGYTGELFF
CDR3 DNA: TGTGCCAGCAGCAGGAGGGACAGGGGTTACACCGGGGAGCTGTTTTTT
J gene: TRBJ2-2
V gene: TRBV21-1
D gene: NA
clone size: NA

CDR3 protein: CASSLVSSGSYEQYF
CDR3 DNA: TGTGCCAGCAGCTTAGTATCTAGCGGGAGTTACGAGCAGTACTTC
J gene: TRBJ2-7
V gene: TRBV7-2
D gene: TRBD2
clone size: few

CDR3 protein: CASNIGGANTGELFF
CDR3 DNA: TGTGCCAGTAACATAGGGGGGGCGAACACCGGGGAGCTGTTTTTT
J gene: TRBJ2-2
V gene: TRBV19
D gene: NA
clone size: NA

CDR3 protein: CASSPRTGGDTEAFF
CDR3 DNA: TGTGCCAGCAGTCCCCGGACAGGAGGGGACACTGAAGCTTTCTTT
J gene: TRBJ1-1
V gene: TRBV27
D gene: TRBD1
clone size: NA

CDR3 protein: CASSFGLAANTGELFF
CDR3 DNA: TGTGCCAGCAGCTTTGGGCTAGCGGCGAACACCGGGGAGCTGTTTTTT
J gene: TRBJ2-2
V gene: TRBV7-3
D gene: TRBD2
clone size: NA

CDR3 protein: CASSDTGPTGELFF
CDR3 DNA: TGTGCCAGCAGCGATACAGGTCCCACCGGGGAGCTGTTTTTT
J gene: TRBJ2-2
V gene: TRBV5-5
D gene: NA
clone size: NA

CDR3 protein: CASSFGGATTLEQYF
CDR3 DNA: TGTGCCAGCAGCTTTGGGGGGGCTACCACCCTGGAGCAGTACTTC
J gene: TRBJ2-7
V gene: TRBV5-4
D gene: NA
clone size: NA

CDR3 protein: CASSLFGGDTGELFF
CDR3 DNA: TGTGCCAGCAGCTTGTTCGGGGGTGACACCGGGGAGCTGTTTTTT
J gene: TRBJ2-2
V gene: TRBV5-6
D gene: NA
clone size: many

CDR3 protein: CASSRGTPGSNQPQHF
CDR3 DNA: TGCGCCAGCAGCAGAGGGACACCCGGTAGCAATCAGCCCCAGCATTTT
J gene: TRBJ1-5
V gene: TRBV5-1
D gene: NA
clone size: NA

CDR3 protein: CASSLGQGVWNEQFF
CDR3 DNA: TGTGCCAGCAGCTTAGGACAGGGGGTTTGGAATGAGCAGTTCTTC
J gene: TRBJ2-1
V gene: TRBV7-2
D gene: TRBD1
clone size: NA